The T cell receptor beta chain described here comes from a study of blood T cell repertoires in COVID-19. Trimming took 6 bases from V and 0 from J; bases not matched to a gene: 13. This CDR3 region has 18 residues. Germline V lookup: CDR1 LNHDA, CDR2 SQIVND (reference sequence). Some clones are missing from TCRdb's copy, which holds only in-frame ones; the method was immunoSEQ multiplex PCR. The table has more than 250,000 clones, approximately 86% seen once. The chain joins TRBV19 to TRBJ2-3, with 9 bases aligning to TRBD2. Sample: peripheral blood. The receptor was derived from a human donor in a cohort sampled during active COVID-19. CDR3: CASSRQKRGALSTDTQYF. CDR3 DNA: TGTGCCAGTAGCCGCCAGAAGCGGGGGGCATTAAGCACAGATACGCAGTATTTT.